This passage covers 6 T cell receptor beta chains from one sample sequenced in a study of blood T cell repertoires in COVID-19. The data were produced by immunoSEQ multiplex PCR, yet TCRdb's version contains in-frame clones alone and is incomplete. This table has about 310,000 clones, around 87% appearing once. What was sequenced was peripheral blood. All receptors derive from a man aged 45-65 years with active or convalescent COVID-19.

The V and J genes are TRBV19 and TRBJ1-2, with 8 bases identical to TRBD1. This CDR3 is built from 15 residues. Germline V CDR1 and CDR2: LNHDA, SQIVND (reference sequence). The V gene end was trimmed by 7 bases and the J gene end by 1 base; junction bases not matched to a gene: 8. The CDR3 DNA reads as TGTGCCAGTATCGGGGACAGGACCTTTAACTATGGCTACACCTTC. Its translation is CASIGDRTFNYGYTF.

CDR3 nucleotides: TGTGCCAGCAGCTACTCAGGGTACCAGCCCCAGCATTTT. It yields the protein CASSYSGYQPQHF. The chain couples TRBV5-5 to TRBJ1-5, with a tentative D call TRBD1 (5 bases). Trimming took off 3 bases at V and 7 bases at J, with 11 bases between the two ends. The CDR3 has 13 amino acids. Germline CDR1 SGHKS, CDR2 YYEKEE (reference sequence).

This clone appeared once. This chain uses TRBV7-6 with TRBJ2-1, with 10 bases identical to TRBD2. Germline V gives CDR1 SGHVS, CDR2 FNYEAQ. The J segment lost 1 base and the V segment lost 1 base, leaving 4 bases of the junction unmatched. The CDR3 contains 17 residues. The CDR3 loop is CASSLGPSGGSYNEQFF. The CDR3 coding sequence is TGTGCCAGCAGCTTAGGCCCTAGCGGGGGATCCTACAATGAGCAGTTCTTC. Based on the CDR3 plus reference TRBV7-6 and TRBJ2-1, the full variable domain is GAGVSQSPRYKVTKRGQDVALRCDPISGHVSLYWYRQALGQGPEFLTYFNYEAQQDKSGLPNDRFSAERPEGSISTLTIQRTEQRDSAMYRCASSLGPSGGSYNEQFFGPGTRLTVL.

This chain uses TRBV24-1 with TRBJ2-1; 11 bases line up with TRBD2. The ends lost 5 bases at V and 8 bases at J; junction bases unmatched: 13. CDR1 and CDR2 (germline): KGHDR, SFDVKD. CDR3 length: 17 residues. The CDR3, as DNA: TGTGCCACCAGTGCCCCCCCGGGGACTAGCGGCGGTCATGAGCAGTTCTTC. Translated, it gives CATSAPPGTSGGHEQFF.

V usage is TRBV7-9 and J usage is TRBJ1-1, with 7 bases lining up with TRBD1. Germline loops: CDR1 SEHNR, CDR2 FQNEAQ (reference sequence). The CDR3 totals 17 residues. With 6 bases clipped from V and 6 bases from J, the junction kept 19 bases outside the gene matches. Written as DNA, the CDR3 is TGTGCCAGCAGTTCCAGTACAGGGGACGTAGTAAGGTCTGAAGCTTTCTTT. It encodes CASSSSTGDVVRSEAFF.

J is TRBJ2-7 and V is TRBV19; 7 nucleotides align to TRBD1. This CDR3 spans 12 amino acids. With V trimmed by 9 bases and J by 3 bases, 5 bases remained unmatched. Germline CDR1 reads LNHDA; CDR2 reads SQIVND (reference sequence). The chain's CDR3 is CASKRQGYEQYF. For the CDR3, the DNA is TGTGCCAGCAAGAGACAGGGCTACGAGCAGTACTTC.